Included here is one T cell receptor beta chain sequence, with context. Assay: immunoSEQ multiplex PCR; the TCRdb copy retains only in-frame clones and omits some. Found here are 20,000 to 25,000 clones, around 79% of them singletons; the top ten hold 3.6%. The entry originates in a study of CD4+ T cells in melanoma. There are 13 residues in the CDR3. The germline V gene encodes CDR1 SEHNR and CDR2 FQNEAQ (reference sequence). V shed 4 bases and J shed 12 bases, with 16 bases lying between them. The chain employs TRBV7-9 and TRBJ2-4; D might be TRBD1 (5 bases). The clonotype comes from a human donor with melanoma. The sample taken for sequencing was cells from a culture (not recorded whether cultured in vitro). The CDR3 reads CASSSNTGAGQYF. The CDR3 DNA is TGTGCCAGCAGCTCCAATACAGGAGCTGGTCAGTACTTC.